This T cell receptor beta chain was found in a study of blood T cell repertoires in COVID-19. V lost 4 bases to trimming and J lost 3 bases, with 10 bases between them. Germline values: CDR1 MNHEY, CDR2 SVGAGI. This CDR3 is 14 amino acids long. Profiling relied on immunoSEQ multiplex PCR, and the TCRdb table lists in-frame clones only, not all of them. The table has fewer than 350,000 clones, approximately 90% seen once; the top ten hold roughly 6.2%. Donors of Cohort 3 who recovered were those that had two negative PCRs, clearance, or symptom resolution. This TCR came from a woman aged 40 to 50 who had recovered from COVID-19. Sequences were obtained from PBMCs or T cells enriched from blood (not recorded which). J is TRBJ2-1 and V is TRBV6-5; D unclear. The CDR3 nucleotides read TGTGCCAGCAGTTCCAGTCAGATCTACAATGAGCAGTTCTTC. This gives the protein CASSSSQIYNEQFF.